Listed below are T cell receptor beta chains from one sample, sequenced in a study of human T cells and chemical hapten exposure. TCRdb itself ran the RACE reads through MiXCR, one entry per CDR3 protein. The data contain roughly 50,000 distinct CDR3 sequences, 7.5% to 10% of them singletons. The specimen was whole blood, collected in connection with sensitization to the hapten diphenylcyclopropenone (DPC). Every receptor here comes from a woman between 45 and 60 years old with alopecia areata. Some clones in this sample may be carry-over from other donors' samples. Each CDR3 is given without its conserved first and last residue. D genes are given only for firm matches.

V: TRBV7-9
D: NA
J: TRBJ2-7
CDR3: ASSYGRFSYEQY

V: TRBV3-1
D: NA
J: TRBJ1-6
CDR3: ASSLNGGGADSPLH

V: TRBV6-5
D: NA
J: TRBJ2-3
CDR3: ASSSRAATDTQY

V: TRBV5-5
D: TRBD1
J: TRBJ1-5
CDR3: ASSSGQGAFGQPQH

V: TRBV6-5
D: NA
J: TRBJ2-7
CDR3: ASSYSRASQTVYEQY

V: TRBV11-2
D: NA
J: TRBJ1-1
CDR3: ASSYDSSEAF

V: TRBV4-1
D: NA
J: TRBJ2-2
CDR3: ASSRGSAQANTRGELF

V: TRBV2
D: NA
J: TRBJ2-2
CDR3: ASSPTAELF

V: TRBV7-2
D: NA
J: TRBJ1-5
CDR3: ASSLASPFSEPQH

V: TRBV19
D: TRBD1
J: TRBJ1-4
CDR3: ASSMGRGPTATNEKLF

V: TRBV20-1
D: TRBD2
J: TRBJ2-7
CDR3: SVGTSGRIEQY

V: TRBV3-1
D: NA
J: TRBJ2-7
CDR3: ASSHLGQTYEQY

V: TRBV12-3/TRBV12-4
D: NA
J: TRBJ2-5
CDR3: ASSAPQRGETQY

V: TRBV20-1
D: NA
J: TRBJ2-7
CDR3: SASGTSSYEQY

V: TRBV28
D: NA
J: TRBJ2-5
CDR3: ASSLSMRGVGEETQY

V: TRBV7-9
D: TRBD1
J: TRBJ1-4
CDR3: ASSLMGQINEKLF

V: TRBV18
D: NA
J: TRBJ1-5
CDR3: ASSPGLNQPQH

V: TRBV12-3/TRBV12-4
D: TRBD1
J: TRBJ2-7
CDR3: ASSPPNNRGLHYEQY

V: TRBV19
D: NA
J: TRBJ1-5
CDR3: ASIRASNQPQH

V: TRBV20-1
D: NA
J: TRBJ1-1
CDR3: SARDWGLNTEAF

V: TRBV7-9
D: NA
J: TRBJ1-5
CDR3: ASSGQDSNQPQH

V: TRBV21-1
D: NA
J: TRBJ2-1
CDR3: ASSPALDNHPYNEQF

V: TRBV4-2
D: NA
J: TRBJ1-2
CDR3: ASRGGLNYGYT

V: TRBV7-9
D: NA
J: TRBJ1-4
CDR3: ASSHILRSTNEKLF

V: TRBV6-5
D: NA
J: TRBJ2-5
CDR3: ASSYGDQETQY

V: TRBV13
D: NA
J: TRBJ1-2
CDR3: ASSLGRGVYGYT

V: TRBV20-1
D: NA
J: TRBJ1-1
CDR3: SAHRIGNTEAF

V: TRBV18
D: NA
J: TRBJ2-3
CDR3: ASSPPSGQGTTDTQY

V: TRBV7-8
D: NA
J: TRBJ2-2
CDR3: ASSLARRFTGELF

V: TRBV20-1
D: NA
J: TRBJ2-2
CDR3: SAPPPGGFWGSGELF

V: TRBV6-5
D: NA
J: TRBJ1-3
CDR3: ASSYSDSSGNTIY

V: TRBV28
D: NA
J: TRBJ1-4
CDR3: ASSTRGGLF

V: TRBV29-1
D: NA
J: TRBJ1-1
CDR3: SVRVNTEAF

V: TRBV7-6
D: NA
J: TRBJ1-2
CDR3: ASSTDRTGYT

V: TRBV5-6
D: NA
J: TRBJ1-1
CDR3: ASSQDSLNTEAF

V: TRBV20-1
D: NA
J: TRBJ1-4
CDR3: SAGPQGSREKLF

V: TRBV29-1
D: TRBD1
J: TRBJ1-2
CDR3: SVAGGNGYT

V: TRBV20-1
D: TRBD1
J: TRBJ1-5
CDR3: SARDSYSNQPQH

V: TRBV9
D: NA
J: TRBJ1-6
CDR3: ASSPGPTNSPLH

V: TRBV11-3
D: TRBD1
J: TRBJ1-1
CDR3: ASSPGTGAGNTEAF

V: TRBV24-1
D: TRBD2
J: TRBJ2-5
CDR3: ATSDYSGGSGWQTQY

V: TRBV20-1
D: TRBD2
J: TRBJ2-4
CDR3: SAIRTAGGPVAKNIQY

V: TRBV7-2
D: TRBD1
J: TRBJ2-1
CDR3: ASSARQGNEQF

V: TRBV7-2
D: NA
J: TRBJ2-5
CDR3: ASSFPGVETQY

V: TRBV7-2
D: TRBD1
J: TRBJ1-1
CDR3: ASSWGQGEWTEAF

V: TRBV27
D: NA
J: TRBJ1-1
CDR3: ASSLYLNTEAF

V: TRBV10-3
D: NA
J: TRBJ1-6
CDR3: AISERGSYNSPLH

V: TRBV29-1
D: NA
J: TRBJ2-3
CDR3: SVTRTDTQY

V: TRBV7-6
D: NA
J: TRBJ2-1
CDR3: ASSLAGTWSYNEQF

V: TRBV27
D: NA
J: TRBJ1-1
CDR3: ASRLILTGTTEAF

V: TRBV10-3
D: TRBD1
J: TRBJ2-3
CDR3: ASTGTGEGDTQY

V: TRBV20-1
D: TRBD2
J: TRBJ2-2
CDR3: SARTSGVLLAGELF

V: TRBV29-1
D: NA
J: TRBJ1-3
CDR3: SVLRSGNTIY